This TCR beta chain emerged from a study of OX40 agonist ivuxolimab in advanced cancers. The germline V and J ends were trimmed by 6 bases and 2 bases, with 14 bases remaining between them. CDR3 length: 15 amino acids. Germline lookup yields CDR1 KGHSH and CDR2 LQKENI. The method was immunoSEQ multiplex PCR; TCRdb's version includes in-frame clones alone and lacks a portion of them. There are tens of thousands of clones in the sample; approximately 91% occur only once, and more than 0.3% lies in the top ten. The gene calls are TRBV18 and TRBJ1-5; no clear D gene. The sequenced sample was CD4+ or CD8+ T cells sorted from blood, obtained in a trial of the OX40 agonist ivuxolimab. The receptor was derived from an adult with an advanced solid tumor such as melanoma, head and neck, liver or kidney cancer. CDR3 in amino acids: CASSPPQRGNQPQHF. CDR3 DNA: TGTGCCAGCTCCCCCCCCCAGAGAGGCAATCAGCCCCAGCATTTT.